What follows are 11 T cell receptor beta chains derived from one specimen sequenced in a study of control samples from healthy donors and cancer patients. Only in-frame clones appear in the TCRdb table, and some are missing; sequencing was by immunoSEQ multiplex PCR. Here the sample spans 190,000 or so clones, 90% to 95% being singletons. The sequencing sample was made of blood. Receptor source: a man in his late teens or twenties in good health.

The V and J genes are TRBV28 and TRBJ2-2, with 7 bases aligning to TRBD1. In germline, CDR1 is MDHEN, CDR2 SYDVKM. The CDR3 has 15 amino acids. Unmatched junction bases numbered 7, after V lost 6 bases and J lost 3 bases. The chain's CDR3 is CASRKMTGYTGELFF. The CDR3 region has the DNA TGTGCCAGCAGGAAAATGACAGGGTACACCGGGGAGCTGTTTTTT. Full variable domain (missing parts from reference TRBV28 and TRBJ2-2): DVKVTQSSRYLVKRTGEKVFLECVQDMDHENMFWYRQDPGLGLRLIYFSYDVKMKEKGDIPEGYSVSREKKERFSLILESASTNQTSMYLCASRKMTGYTGELFFGEGSRLTVL.

The V and J genes are TRBV30 and TRBJ2-3, with TRBD2 identical over 8 bases. Losses at the gene ends were 5 bases for V and 4 bases for J; bases not matched to a gene: 8. Germline CDR1 reads GTSNPN; CDR2 reads SVGIG (reference sequence). This CDR3 contains 14 residues. The CDR3 spells CAWGLSGAPDTQYF. For the CDR3, the DNA is TGTGCCTGGGGGCTTAGCGGGGCCCCAGATACGCAGTATTTT.

The chain couples TRBV18 to TRBJ2-7; weak D call: TRBD2 (6 bases). The CDR3 is 14 amino acids. Germline CDR1 and CDR2: KGHSH and LQKENI. Trimming took off 6 bases at V and 5 bases at J, with 17 bases between the two ends. CDR3 in DNA: TGTGCCAGCTCCCTAAGCGCGGGGTCAGACGAGCAGTACTTC. Translating gives CASSLSAGSDEQYF.

This clone was seen a handful of times. V is TRBV30 and J is TRBJ2-7; D unclear. The germline V and J ends were trimmed by 0 bases and 3 bases, with 12 bases remaining between them. The CDR3 consists of 14 residues. Germline loops: CDR1 GTSNPN, CDR2 SVGIG (reference sequence). CDR3 sequence: CAWSVGRAIYEQYF. CDR3 coding DNA: TGTGCCTGGAGTGTTGGTAGAGCAATCTACGAGCAGTACTTC.

This sequence joins TRBV3-1 (or the pseudogene TRBV3-2) and TRBJ2-5; D possibly corresponds to TRBD1 (6 bases). This CDR3 has 17 residues. Per germline, CDR1 LGHDT and CDR2 YNNKEL (reference sequence). Trimming took 1 base from V and 2 from J, leaving 17 bases between them. CDR3 nucleotides: TGTGCCAGCAGCCAAGTGTTTATGGGGCAGGGGCAAGAGACCCAGTACTTC. This gives the protein CASSQVFMGQGQETQYF.

The chain uses TRBV25-1 and TRBJ1-2; D unresolved. The CDR3 extends over 12 amino acids. V was pared by 6 bases and J by 7 bases, with 12 bases between. Germline loops: CDR1 MGHDK, CDR2 SYGVNS. CDR3 in amino acids: CASRRKESGYTF. The CDR3 DNA follows: TGTGCCAGCAGGAGGAAGGAGTCTGGCTACACCTTC.

This chain uses TRBV19 with TRBJ1-3; no clear D. Germline V gene lookup returns CDR1 LNHDA and CDR2 SQIVND (reference sequence). This CDR3 has 16 amino acids. V shed 3 bases and J shed 0 bases, with 12 bases lying between them. The CDR3 is CASSIWAVTSGNTIYF. The DNA of the CDR3 is TGTGCCAGTAGTATTTGGGCGGTGACCTCTGGAAACACCATATATTTT.

J is TRBJ1-5 and V is TRBV7-9, with D unresolved. CDR1 and CDR2 (germline): SEHNR, FQNEAQ (reference sequence). V dropped 5 bases and J dropped 3 bases, with 5 bases sitting between them. The length of the CDR3 is 12 residues. CDR3 coding DNA: TGTGCCAGCAGCGCAGACAATCAGCCCCAGCATTTT. Protein sequence: CASSADNQPQHF.

The chain couples TRBV30 to TRBJ1-4; D call uncertain. Germline assignment: CDR1 GTSNPN and CDR2 SVGIG (reference sequence). The CDR3 has 12 residues. The ends were cut back, 2 bases at V and 5 bases at J, with 6 bases in the middle. For the CDR3, the DNA is TGTGCCTGGAGTAATGGCAATGAAAAACTGTTTTTT. This gives the protein CAWSNGNEKLFF. The full variable domain, its missing parts supplied by reference TRBV30 and TRBJ1-4, is SQTIHQWPATLVQPVGSPLSLECTVEGTSNPNLYWYRQAAGRGLQLLFYSVGIGQISSEVPQNLSASRPQDRQFILSSKKLLLSDSGFYLCAWSNGNEKLFFGSGTQLSVL.

The chain recombines TRBV2 with TRBJ1-3; 8 nucleotides match TRBD1. Germline V gene sequence: CDR1 SNHLY, CDR2 FYNNEI. J gave up 1 base and V 5 bases, and 7 bases lay outside the gene matches. This CDR3 comprises 16 residues. As DNA, the CDR3 is TGTGCCAGCAGTTCTTACAGGGGGGAGTCTGGAAACACCATATATTTT. Its translation is CASSSYRGESGNTIYF.

The V gene is TRBV24-1, the J gene TRBJ1-1; a possible D gene is TRBD1 (5 bases). The length of the CDR3 is 14 residues. Per germline, CDR1 KGHDR and CDR2 SFDVKD. Trimming took off 6 bases at V and 0 bases at J, with 10 bases between the two ends. The CDR3 loop is CATSTGTVNTEAFF. CDR3 nucleotide sequence: TGTGCCACCAGTACCGGGACGGTGAACACTGAAGCTTTCTTT.